These T cell receptor beta chains were read from a single sample in a study of T-cell memory formation after mild COVID-19. Via MiXCR, TCRdb re-called the 5' RACE reads, giving one row per CDR3 protein. The repertoire includes about 150,000 distinct CDR3 sequences, about 15% of them detected once, and around an eighth sits in the top ten. Specimen: PBMCs or a T cell subset sorted from them (not recorded which). The receptors were sampled from an adult woman who had mild COVID-19 (a few samples of this study predate the infection). Cell type and time point are not known. CDR3s include the opening cysteine and the closing phenylalanine or tryptophan. The order of the fields is V gene, clone size, D gene, J gene, CDR3 protein, CDR3 DNA. The D gene is left open where the match is weak. The size entry is marked missing in some rows and otherwise reads once, few, many or a size class.

TRBV6-5	.	TRBD2	TRBJ2-1	CASSYSSGGSNEQFF	TGTGCCAGCAGTTACTCCAGCGGGGGTTCCAATGAGCAGTTCTTC
TRBV18	many	.	TRBJ2-1	CASSPLYEADFSYNEQFF	TGTGCCAGCTCACCGTTATACGAGGCCGACTTCTCCTACAATGAGCAGTTCTTC
TRBV5-1	many	.	TRBJ2-2	CASSLAVNTGELFF	TGCGCCAGCAGCTTGGCGGTAAACACCGGGGAGCTGTTTTTT
TRBV12-3/TRBV12-4	few	.	TRBJ1-2	CASSFGTKNGYTF	TGTGCCAGCAGTTTCGGGACAAAGAATGGCTACACCTTC
TRBV24-1	few	.	TRBJ2-3	CATSGGQGFGATQYF	TGTGCCACCAGTGGGGGCCAGGGGTTTGGGGCTACGCAGTATTTT
TRBV7-2	few	TRBD2	TRBJ2-3	CASSRFLAGGRDTQYF	TGTGCCAGCAGCCGCTTTTTAGCGGGAGGGCGGGATACGCAGTATTTT
TRBV5-8	few	.	TRBJ2-2	CASSLDSNPTGELFF	TGTGCCAGCAGCTTGGACTCGAACCCCACCGGGGAGCTGTTTTTT
TRBV12-3/TRBV12-4	.	.	TRBJ2-2	CASSLGRSNTGELFF	TGTGCCAGCAGTTTAGGCAGGTCGAACACCGGGGAGCTGTTTTTT
TRBV3-1	.	.	TRBJ2-7	CASSQPPLEGNSYEQYF	TGTGCCAGCAGCCAACCCCCTCTGGAGGGGAACTCCTACGAGCAGTACTTC
TRBV7-6	.	.	TRBJ1-1	CARSYGARRWHTEAFF	TGTGCCAGGTCTTACGGAGCCCGGCGGTGGCACACTGAAGCTTTCTTT
TRBV2	.	TRBD2	TRBJ2-1	CASSPGLGNLDPPISSYNEQFF	TGTGCCAGCAGTCCGGGACTAGGGAATCTTGACCCGCCAATAAGCTCCTACAATGAGCAGTTCTTC
TRBV6-7	.	.	TRBJ1-5	CASSYDRRNQPQHF	TGTGCCAGCAGTTACGACAGACGCAATCAGCCCCAGCATTTT
TRBV24-1	.	TRBD1	TRBJ2-7	CATSETGTGGLYEQYF	TGTGCCACCAGTGAAACCGGGACAGGGGGACTCTACGAGCAGTACTTC
TRBV2	.	.	TRBJ2-7	CASSEDRSSYEQYF	TGTGCCAGCAGTGAAGACAGGTCTTCCTACGAGCAGTACTTC
TRBV29-1	.	TRBD2	TRBJ2-7	CSVDSGTSYEQYF	TGCAGCGTGGATAGCGGGACAAGCTACGAGCAGTACTTC
TRBV12-3/TRBV12-4	many	TRBD2	TRBJ2-3	CASSLKAGGADTQYF	TGTGCCAGCAGTTTAAAGGCGGGAGGGGCAGATACGCAGTATTTT
TRBV7-8	few	.	TRBJ2-1	CASSLAMRSDHFQFF	TGTGCCAGCAGCTTAGCAATGAGGTCGGACCATTTCCAGTTCTTC
TRBV27	many	TRBD1	TRBJ1-2	CASSSTGVYGYTF	TGTGCCAGCAGTTCGACAGGGGTCTATGGCTACACCTTC
TRBV7-9	.	.	TRBJ1-1	CASSKGGFKNTEAFF	TGTGCCAGCAGCAAAGGGGGATTTAAGAACACTGAAGCTTTCTTT
TRBV10-2	few	.	TRBJ1-2	CASSAGGPYGYTF	TGCGCCAGCAGTGCCGGGGGGCCGTATGGCTACACCTTC
TRBV10-3	.	TRBD1	TRBJ2-7	CAISESRTGTTYEQYF	TGTGCCATCAGTGAGTCCAGGACAGGGACCACCTACGAGCAGTACTTC
TRBV7-9	.	TRBD1	TRBJ2-5	CASSSRDSRHQETQYF	TGTGCCAGCAGCTCCCGGGACAGCCGTCATCAAGAGACCCAGTACTTC
TRBV5-1	few	TRBD1	TRBJ1-4	CASSGGDRSREKLFF	TGCGCCAGCAGCGGCGGGGACAGGTCGAGAGAAAAACTGTTTTTT
TRBV12-3/TRBV12-4	few	.	TRBJ2-1	CASSPVGDGIRDEQFF	TGTGCCAGCAGCCCAGTAGGCGACGGGATTAGGGATGAGCAGTTCTTC
TRBV24-1	.	TRBD2	TRBJ2-3	CATSDSIAGGKLSTDTQYF	TGTGCCACCAGTGATTCCATAGCGGGAGGGAAGTTGAGCACAGATACGCAGTATTTT
TRBV12-3/TRBV12-4	.	.	TRBJ1-2	CASSLYRVDYGYTF	TGTGCCAGCAGTTTGTACAGGGTTGACTATGGCTACACCTTC
TRBV29-1	.	TRBD2	TRBJ2-4	CSVAAAGGPYIQYF	TGCAGCGTGGCGGCAGCGGGAGGGCCGTACATTCAGTACTTC